This T cell receptor beta chain was sequenced for a study of molecular identifiers for immune sequencing clone quantification. Notes on the study in general: Effector cells had over 98% of their molecules in clones above 20 RNA copies, while naive cells had under 1%.

In its sample, this clonotype was seen many times. Its target is not known. The CDR3 is made up of 14 amino acids. Germline CDR1 is PRHDT and CDR2 is FYEKMQ (reference sequence). V dropped 5 bases and J dropped 4; count of bases not matched to a gene: 3. Each CDR3 protein gets one entry after TCRdb re-called the PCR reads with MiXCR. The sample carries roughly 630,000 distinct CDR3 sequences, around 25% recorded once. Sequencing was done on a sample of naive CD8+ T cells from blood, with Jurkat cell RNA spiked in. The subset here: FACS-sorted CD8+CD4-CCR7+CD45RA+ naive T cells. This chain connects TRBV13 to TRBJ2-3; TRBD2 matches at 10 bases. The origin of this receptor is a human donor in good health. Some libraries in this study had Jurkat cell RNA spiked in. The CDR3 loop is CASSTGLASDTQYF. The DNA for the CDR3 is TGTGCCAGCAGCACGGGACTAGCGTCAGATACGCAGTATTTT.